The T cell receptor beta chain under discussion was sequenced for a study of blood T cell repertoires in COVID-19. About the research overall: Samples of COVID-19 (acute and convalescent) were obtained from the United States, Italy and Spain.

This clone was seen more than once but under ten times. Original handling: Quantification of nucleated cells was approximated via reference gene primer amplification. The protocol was immunoSEQ multiplex PCR, while the TCRdb copy is restricted to in-frame clones and leaves out a portion. That table is the source of V, J and clone size, and D and trimming were worked out from the DNA. The table records approximately 190,000 clones, less than 85% of them present only once. This CDR3 is 14 amino acids long. The junction had 2 bases not matched to a gene; V was cut back by 4 bases and J by 1 base. Germline values: CDR1 SNHLY, CDR2 FYNNEI.

Sequencing used PBMCs or T cells enriched from blood (not recorded which). The gene calls are TRBV2 and TRBJ2-3; the match to TRBD1 covers 7 bases. The receptor was derived from a woman in her sixties or seventies with acute COVID-19. CDR3 in amino acids: CASSGQGGTDTQYF. The CDR3 nucleotides read TGTGCCAGCAGTGGACAGGGAGGCACAGATACGCAGTATTTT.